Below are 7 T cell receptor beta chains sequenced from a single sample in a study of T-cell memory formation after mild COVID-19. Via MiXCR, TCRdb re-called the 5' RACE reads, giving one row per CDR3 protein. The data show about 560,000 distinct CDR3 sequences, more than 15% seen once. The sequencing sample was made of PBMCs or a T cell subset sorted from them (not recorded which). Receptors originate from an adult woman who had mild COVID-19 (a few samples of this study predate the infection). Cell type and time point are not known.

This clonotype was seen only a few times. The CDR3 nucleotides read TGTGCCAGCAGCCATGAGGGGAGGGCCTACGAGCAGTACTTC. It is translated as CASSHEGRAYEQYF. The J gene is TRBJ2-7, the V gene TRBV11-2, with 7 positions matching TRBD2. The CDR3 length is 14 residues. V shed 5 bases and J 2 bases; nucleotides not matched to a gene: 6. Germline V lookup: CDR1 SGHAT, CDR2 FQNNGV.

The J gene is TRBJ2-1, the V gene TRBV11-3; 10 bases map to TRBD2. V trimming: 2 bases; J trimming: 9 bases; junction bases outside the gene matches: 7. The V gene's germline CDR1 is SGHNT and CDR2 YENEEA. The CDR3 totals 15 residues. The CDR3 region is CASSLYSGGAGEQFF. The CDR3 DNA is TGTGCCAGCAGCTTATACAGCGGGGGGGCCGGTGAGCAGTTCTTC.

This clonotype was seen more than once but under ten times. The chain carries TRBV4-2 and TRBJ2-4, with D perhaps TRBD1 (6 bases). Trimming shortened V by 0 bases and J by 0 bases, and 18 bases separated the two germline ends. CDR1 and CDR2 from the germline V gene are LGHNA and YNFKEQ. The CDR3 has 19 amino acids. The CDR3 protein is CASSQDRQVNLLAKNIQYF. In DNA form, the CDR3 reads TGTGCCAGCAGCCAAGATCGACAGGTTAACCTTTTAGCCAAAAACATTCAGTACTTC.

The rearrangement joins TRBV11-2 to TRBJ1-1; 9 bases map to TRBD1. V dropped 2 bases and J dropped 4; count of bases not matched to a gene: 8. This CDR3 has 16 amino acids. Germline-derived CDR1 and CDR2 are SGHAT and FQNNGV. CDR3 region: CASSLSLGGQGTEAFF. The CDR3 bases are TGTGCCAGCAGCTTAAGTTTAGGGGGACAGGGCACTGAAGCTTTCTTT.

The genes are TRBV29-1 and TRBJ2-1; 8 nucleotides line up with TRBD1. J gave up 9 bases and V 7 bases, and 8 bases lay outside the gene matches. Germline CDR1 SQVTM, CDR2 ANQGSEA. The CDR3 covers 12 residues. Here the CDR3 DNA reads TGCAGCGCCTCAGGACAGGGCACTGAGCAGTTCTTC. It is translated as CSASGQGTEQFF.

This clonotype has just a few counts. This chain connects TRBV30 to TRBJ1-1; D possibly corresponds to TRBD1 (5 bases). The germline gives CDR1 GTSNPN, CDR2 SVGIG (reference sequence). Trimming cost V 0 bases and J 1 base, with 6 bases left between them. The CDR3 consists of 13 residues. The CDR3 sequence is CAWSVGGNTEAFF. The CDR3 DNA sequence: TGTGCCTGGAGTGTTGGGGGGAACACTGAAGCTTTCTTT. Together with reference TRBV30 and TRBJ1-1, the CDR3 gives the full variable domain: SQTIHQWPATLVQPVGSPLSLECTVEGTSNPNLYWYRQAAGRGLQLLFYSVGIGQISSEVPQNLSASRPQDRQFILSSKKLLLSDSGFYLCAWSVGGNTEAFFGQGTRLTVV.

The chain is built from TRBV5-1 and TRBJ2-1; D is possibly TRBD2 (6 bases). Between the trimmed V and J ends, which lost 5 bases and 7 bases, there was a span of 10 bases. The CDR3 contains 12 residues. CDR1 and CDR2 (germline): SGHRS, YFSETQ. The CDR3 loop is CASREAGNEQFF. CDR3 nucleotides: TGCGCCAGCAGGGAAGCGGGTAATGAGCAGTTCTTC.